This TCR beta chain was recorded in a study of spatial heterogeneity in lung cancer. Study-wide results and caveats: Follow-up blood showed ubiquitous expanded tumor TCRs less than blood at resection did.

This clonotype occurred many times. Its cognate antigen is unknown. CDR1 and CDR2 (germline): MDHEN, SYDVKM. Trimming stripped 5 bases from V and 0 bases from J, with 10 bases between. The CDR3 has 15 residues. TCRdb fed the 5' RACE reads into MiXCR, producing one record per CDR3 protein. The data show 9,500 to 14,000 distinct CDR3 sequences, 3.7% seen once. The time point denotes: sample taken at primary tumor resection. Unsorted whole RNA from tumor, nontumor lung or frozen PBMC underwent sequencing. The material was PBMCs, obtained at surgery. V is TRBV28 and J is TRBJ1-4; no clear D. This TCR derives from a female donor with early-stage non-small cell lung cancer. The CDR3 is CASSPLGTTNEKLFF. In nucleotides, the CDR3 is TGTGCCAGCAGTCCCCTGGGGACAACTAATGAAAAACTGTTTTTT.